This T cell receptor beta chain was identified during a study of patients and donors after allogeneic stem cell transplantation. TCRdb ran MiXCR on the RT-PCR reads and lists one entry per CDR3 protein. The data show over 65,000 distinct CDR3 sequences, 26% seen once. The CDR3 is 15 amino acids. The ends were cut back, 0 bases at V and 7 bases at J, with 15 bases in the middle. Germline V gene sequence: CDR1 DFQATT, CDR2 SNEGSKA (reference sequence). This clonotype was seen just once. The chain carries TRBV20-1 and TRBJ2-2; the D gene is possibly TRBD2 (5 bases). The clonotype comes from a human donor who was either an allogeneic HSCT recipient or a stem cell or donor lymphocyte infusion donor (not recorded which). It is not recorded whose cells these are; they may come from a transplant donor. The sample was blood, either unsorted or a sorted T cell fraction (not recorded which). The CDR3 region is CSARDPSEGVGELFF. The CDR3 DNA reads TGCAGTGCTAGAGACCCTTCTGAGGGAGTCGGGGAGCTGTTTTTT.